Shown below are 28 T cell receptor beta chains from a single sample sequenced in a study of T cells in women clearing cervical HPV infection. Repertoires were generated with immunoSEQ multiplex PCR, while TCRdb's copy carries only in-frame clones and drops some. This sample's table has 25,000 to 35,000 clones. Sequencing input: blood buffy coat. The source of these receptors is a woman aged 18-70 years with a cervical HPV16 infection that either progressed to CIN3+ or cleared (not recorded which).

Concerning this clone itself: Coverage ceases 3 residues before the CDR3 finishes, and the germline J gene fills in the end. The rearrangement uses TRBV12-3 or TRBV12-4 and TRBJ2-3, with TRBD2 matching 10 bases. Trimming cost V 3 bases and J 5 bases; bases outside gene matches: 11. The CDR3 spans 17 residues. CDR3 loop: CASSLPRSGGEGDTQYF. The covered CDR3 bases are TGTGCCAGCAGTTTGCCAAGGAGCGGGGGGGAGGGAGATACG.

As concerns this clone: The CDR3 end lies 3 residues beyond the end of the read and is filled in from the germline J gene. V is TRBV6-2 or TRBV6-3 and J is TRBJ2-1, with D possibly being TRBD2 (5 bases). Trimming took 6 bases from V and 5 from J, leaving 23 bases between them. This CDR3 is 17 amino acids long. Germline CDR1 reads MNHEY; CDR2 reads SVGEGT. CDR3 protein: CASSLSSSGPLHNEQFF. The CDR3 DNA, read in part, is TGTGCCAGCAGCCTTTCGTCAAGCGGCCCGCTACACAATGAG.

The sequenced CDR3 bases are TGCAGTGCTAGAGGGCCCCTGACCTACGAG. Translation gives CSARGPLTYE. The CDR3 in its entirety is CSARGPLTYEQYF. V is TRBV20-1 and J is TRBJ2-7; D not certain. The read ends 3 residues early relative to the CDR3; the germline J gene fills the gap. CDR3 length equals 13 residues. The germline V and J ends were trimmed by 1 base and 2 bases, with 9 bases remaining between them. Germline lookup yields CDR1 DFQATT and CDR2 SNEGSKA (reference sequence).

Comment on this clone: The read ends 3 residues shy of where the CDR3 ends; the end is completed using the germline J gene. V gene TRBV20-1 combines with J gene TRBJ2-7; TRBD2 agrees at 11 bases. Unmatched junction bases numbered 5, after V lost 1 base and J lost 3 bases. Germline lookup yields CDR1 DFQATT and CDR2 SNEGSKA (reference sequence). The CDR3 totals 15 residues. Incomplete CDR3 DNA: TGCAGTGCTAGAGGGGCTAGCGGGAGGAACTACGAG. The encoded protein is CSARGASGRNYE. The full CDR3 protein is CSARGASGRNYEQYF.

With regard to this clone: The sequenced fragment ends 3 residues before the CDR3 boundary, so the rest is inferred from the germline J gene. The chain couples TRBV18 to TRBJ1-2; no clear D gene. CDR1 KGHSH and CDR2 LQKENI come from the germline V gene. This CDR3 region has 13 residues. The sequenced part of the CDR3 DNA is TGTGCCAGCTCGCCCGATAGCGGTGATGAC. Translating gives CASSPDSGDD. The CDR3 in its entirety is CASSPDSGDDYTF. Based on the CDR3 plus reference TRBV18 and TRBJ1-2, the full variable domain is NAGVMQNPRHLVRRRGQEARLRCSPMKGHSHVYWYRQLPEEGLKFMVYLQKENIIDESGMPKERFSAEFPKEGPSILRIQQVVRGDSAAYFCASSPDSGDDYTFGSGTRLTVV.

Comment on this clone: The read finishes 3 residues shy of the CDR3 end, and the germline J gene is used to complete it. The chain couples TRBV12-3 or TRBV12-4 to TRBJ1-2, with 7 bases aligning to TRBD1. The CDR3 has 13 residues. J lost 3 bases, V lost 6 bases, and 4 bases had no gene match. CDR3 protein: CASSPRGDYGYTF. The sequenced CDR3 bases are TGTGCCAGCAGCCCCAGGGGGGACTATGGC.

Note on this clone: The CDR3 end is not reached by the read, which stops 3 residues before it; the germline J gene fills it in. The J gene is TRBJ1-2, the V gene TRBV11-2, with D tentatively TRBD1 (5 bases). From germline, CDR1 is SGHAT and CDR2 FQNNGV. This CDR3 has 14 amino acids. V lost 1 base and J 5 bases, leaving 11 bases between the germline ends. The CDR3 here is CASSLADGGYGYTF. CDR3 bases read: TGTGCCAGCAGCTTAGCTGACGGGGGGTATGGC. Full variable domain (missing parts from reference TRBV11-2 and TRBJ1-2): EAGVAQSPRYKIIEKRQSVAFWCNPISGHATLYWYQQILGQGPKLLIQFQNNGVVDDSQLPKDRFSAERLKGVDSTLKIQPAKLEDSAVYLCASSLADGGYGYTFGSGTRLTVV.

This CDR3 is CASSATTGSYGYTF. Incomplete CDR3 DNA: TGTGCCAGCAGCGCGACGACAGGGTCCTATGGC. V usage is TRBV5-4 and J usage is TRBJ1-2; 7 nucleotides match TRBD1. The read ends 3 residues before the CDR3 terminus; that terminus is restored from the germline J gene. V shed 4 bases and J 4 bases; nucleotides not matched to a gene: 7. CDR1 is SGHNT, CDR2 YYREEE, per germline (reference sequence). This CDR3 spans 14 amino acids.

Concerning this clone itself: The read falls 3 residues short of the CDR3 end, and the missing part is taken from the germline J gene. The rearrangement links TRBV5-1 to TRBJ2-1; TRBD2 matches at 9 bases. In germline, CDR1 is SGHRS, CDR2 YFSETQ. This CDR3 comprises 15 residues. After removal of 2 bases from V and 2 bases from J, the junction contained 2 bases not matched to a gene. CDR3 sequence: CASSFIAGAYNEQFF. CDR3 bases read: TGCGCCAGCAGCTTTATAGCGGGAGCCTACAATGAG.

On this clone itself: The read comes to an end 3 residues before the CDR3 does, leaving the germline J gene to fill in the end. J is TRBJ1-4 and V is TRBV4-1, with D possibly matching TRBD1 (6 bases). V lost 0 bases and J 7 bases, leaving 12 bases between the germline ends. The CDR3 has 15 residues. Germline CDR1 MGHRA, CDR2 YSYEKL. The chain's CDR3 is CASSQETGRREKLFF. CDR3 DNA (partial): TGCGCCAGCAGCCAAGAGACAGGCCGACGTGAAAAA.

A note on this clone: Read data end 3 residues before the CDR3 end; the end is taken from the germline J gene. This chain uses TRBV9 with TRBJ2-5; maybe TRBD1 (6 bases). The CDR3 extends over 15 amino acids. Deletions cut 2 bases from V and 2 bases from J, with 13 bases between. Per germline, CDR1 SGDLS and CDR2 YYNGEE. This CDR3 reads CASSVGQNVQETQYF. The sequenced CDR3 bases are TGTGCCAGCAGCGTTGGACAGAACGTACAAGAGACC. The full variable domain, in which reference TRBV9 and TRBJ2-5 provide the parts outside the CDR3, is DSGVTQTPKHLITATGQRVTLRCSPRSGDLSVYWYQQSLDQGLQFLIQYYNGEERAKGNILERFSAQQFPDLHSELNLSSLELGDSALYFCASSVGQNVQETQYFGPGTRLLVL.

Comments on this clone: The observed sequence ends 3 residues before the CDR3 terminus, with the missing tail filled in from the germline J gene. This chain connects TRBV13 to TRBJ2-7; D assignment may be TRBD1 or TRBD2 (8 bases each). The germline gives CDR1 PRHDT, CDR2 FYEKMQ (reference sequence). This CDR3 contains 17 residues. Trimming removed 6 bases at V and 3 bases at J, with 24 bases between. The CDR3 DNA, read in part, is TGTGCCAGCAGGAGATCGGGAGGGACAGGTCCTGTCTACGAG. It yields the protein CASRRSGGTGPVYE. The whole CDR3 protein is CASRRSGGTGPVYEQYF.

To note about this clone: The read stops 3 residues short of the end of the CDR3; the missing end is completed from the germline J gene. The genes are TRBV6-2 or TRBV6-3 and TRBJ2-7, with D maybe TRBD2 (6 bases). Trimming cost V 8 bases and J 2 bases, with 7 bases left between them. The CDR3 has 11 amino acids. Germline CDR1 is MNHEY and CDR2 is SVGEGT. The CDR3 bases that were read are TGTGCCAGCGGACTAACCTACGAG. Translating it yields CASGLTYE. The full CDR3 protein reads CASGLTYEQYF.

On this clone: The read halts 3 residues ahead of the CDR3 end, with the missing end drawn from the germline J gene. The chain is built from TRBV6-4 and TRBJ1-1; D gene ambiguous. This CDR3 contains 18 residues. Per the germline V gene, CDR1 is MRHNA and CDR2 is SNTAGT. The CDR3: CASTDSRKFSMGPRGAFF. Incomplete CDR3 DNA: TGTGCCAGCACCGACTCGCGGAAATTCAGCATGGGTCCCCGGGGA.

CDR3 amino acids: CASSEYGRGPTDTQYF. CDR3 DNA, as far as it was read: TGTGCCAGCAGTGAATACGGCAGGGGGCCCACAGATACG. The chain has TRBV6-1 and TRBJ2-3; 8 bases match TRBD1. From the germline J gene comes the end of the CDR3, since the read stops 3 residues before it. The CDR3 contains 16 residues. V lost 2 bases and J lost 2; bases outside the gene matches: 6. Germline CDR1 is MNHNS and CDR2 is SASEGT.

The CDR3 region is CSANHGEGYEQYF. The sequenced CDR3 bases are TGCAGTGCTAACCACGGGGAGGGCTACGAG. V is TRBV20-1 and J is TRBJ2-7; 7 bases line up with TRBD2. The read stops 3 residues short of the end of the CDR3; the missing end is completed from the germline J gene. This CDR3 has 13 residues. V was pared by 4 bases and J by 3 bases, with 6 bases of the junction left unmatched. Germline values: CDR1 DFQATT, CDR2 SNEGSKA (reference sequence).

Comments on this clone: The CDR3 is cut off 3 residues early in the read; its end comes from the germline J gene. The chain carries TRBV5-6 and TRBJ2-3; the match to TRBD1 covers 7 bases. The CDR3 is made up of 14 amino acids. V was pared by 5 bases and J by 4 bases, with 7 bases of the junction left unmatched. The germline V gene has CDR1 SGHDT and CDR2 YYEEEE. CDR3 sequence reads: CASRRDRGADTQYF. The sequenced CDR3 bases are TGTGCCAGCAGACGGGACAGAGGAGCAGATACG.

Concerning this clone itself: Read sequence stops 3 residues before the CDR3 end, and the germline J gene provides the missing end. The chain uses TRBV6-1 and TRBJ1-4; D possibly corresponds to TRBD1 (5 bases). CDR3 length: 17 residues. Germline lookup yields CDR1 MNHNS and CDR2 SASEGT. The germline V and J ends were trimmed by 5 bases and 7 bases, with 23 bases remaining between them. The CDR3 loop is CASSKEGRGRLGEKLFF. CDR3 DNA (partial): TGTGCCAGCAGTAAAGAGGGGAGGGGCCGACTTGGTGAAAAA.

Turning to this clone: The read comes to an end 3 residues before the CDR3 does, leaving the germline J gene to fill in the end. This rearrangement joins TRBV5-1 to TRBJ1-6; a weak D match, TRBD1 (5 bases). The CDR3 contains 15 residues. The ends were cut back, 6 bases at V and 8 bases at J, with 18 bases in the middle. Germline V gene lookup returns CDR1 SGHRS and CDR2 YFSETQ. The CDR3 here is CASTQWGGPDSPLHF. CDR3 DNA, as far as it was read: TGCGCCAGCACCCAATGGGGGGGTCCGGATTCACCC. The whole variable domain, remainder taken from reference TRBV5-1 and TRBJ1-6, is KAGVTQTPRYLIKTRGQQVTLSCSPISGHRSVSWYQQTPGQGLQFLFEYFSETQRNKGNFPGRFSGRQFSNSRSEMNVSTLELGDSALYLCASTQWGGPDSPLHFGNGTRLTVT.

Concerning this clone itself: The read comes to an end 3 residues before the CDR3 does, leaving the germline J gene to fill in the end. The chain employs TRBV5-1 and TRBJ2-5; 8 bases are shared with TRBD2. CDR3 length: 16 amino acids. V lost 0 bases to trimming and J lost 0 bases; unmatched junction nucleotides: 4. CDR1 SGHRS and CDR2 YFSETQ come from the germline V gene. CDR3: CASSLAQRGNQETQYF. The CDR3 bases that were read are TGCGCCAGCAGCTTGGCCCAGCGGGGGAACCAAGAGACC.

On this clone: Read coverage stops 3 residues before the CDR3 terminus; the germline J gene supplies the remainder. The chain uses TRBV6-2 or TRBV6-3 and TRBJ1-5, with D perhaps TRBD1 (5 bases). This CDR3 is 15 amino acids long. The germline V gene encodes CDR1 MNHEY and CDR2 SVGEGT. V shed 1 base and J shed 1 base, with 8 bases lying between them. This CDR3 reads CASSYLGGSNQPQHF. The CDR3 bases that were read are TGTGCCAGCAGTTACTTGGGGGGGAGCAATCAGCCC.

Comment on this clone: Read data end 3 residues before the CDR3 end; the end is taken from the germline J gene. The chain is built from TRBV2 and TRBJ1-4; TRBD1 matches at 9 bases. V shed 3 bases, J shed 6 bases, and the junction held 2 bases outside the gene matches. The CDR3 length is 14 residues. Looked up from germline, CDR1 is SNHLY and CDR2 is FYNNEI. The sequenced CDR3 bases are TGTGCCAGCAGTGAGGGACAGGGCGATGAAAAA. This translates into CASSEGQGDEK. The CDR3 in its entirety is CASSEGQGDEKLFF.

The DNA read from the CDR3 is TGTGCCAGTAGTATTGCCCCCGGGACAGGGGCCCCGCGGGAGGGCCACGAGACC. This gives the protein CASSIAPGTGAPREGHET. The CDR3, in full, reads CASSIAPGTGAPREGHETQYF. This chain connects TRBV19 to TRBJ2-5, with D maybe TRBD1 (10 bases). The read terminates 3 residues ahead of where the CDR3 ends, so the germline J gene completes it. V was cut by 3 bases and J by 5 bases, with 34 bases left in between. The length of the CDR3 is 21 residues. Germline CDR1 reads LNHDA; CDR2 reads SQIVND (reference sequence).

Of note for this clone: The CDR3 extends 3 residues past the end of the read, so its final part is completed from the germline J gene. The chain employs TRBV7-2 and TRBJ2-2; 7 bases map to TRBD2. The CDR3 extends over 15 amino acids. V lost 5 bases and J lost 1; bases outside the gene matches: 4. Germline V gives CDR1 SGHTA, CDR2 FQGNSA. The CDR3 loop reads CASSGGTMNTGELFF. The CDR3 DNA, read in part, is TGTGCCAGCAGCGGCGGGACTATGAACACCGGGGAG.

In the case of this clone: The read gets to within 3 residues of the CDR3 end, and the germline J gene fills in the rest. V is TRBV5-1 and J is TRBJ2-1; 7 nucleotides agree with TRBD1. After removal of 4 bases from V and 2 bases from J, the junction contained 12 bases not matched to a gene. This CDR3 contains 17 residues. In germline, CDR1 is SGHRS, CDR2 YFSETQ. The sequenced CDR3 bases are TGCGCCAGCAGCCCCCGACCGGGACAGTTAACCTACAATGAG. It specifies CASSPRPGQLTYNE. In full, the CDR3 is CASSPRPGQLTYNEQFF.

On this clone: With the read ending 3 residues before the CDR3 end, the germline J gene is used to fill in that end. This chain joins TRBV18 and TRBJ1-2, with D possibly matching TRBD1 (5 bases). From germline, CDR1 is KGHSH and CDR2 LQKENI. The CDR3 runs 15 residues. The CDR3 here is CASSPPSGSLVHYTF. CDR3 bases read: TGTGCCAGCTCACCACCGTCAGGGTCGCTAGTTCAC.

As regards this clone: Read sequence stops 3 residues before the CDR3 end, and the germline J gene provides the missing end. This chain connects TRBV28 to TRBJ2-5, with D possibly TRBD1 on 6 matching bases. Germline V gene data show CDR1 as MDHEN and CDR2 as SYDVKM. V was trimmed by 8 bases and J by 4 bases, leaving 17 bases between them. The CDR3 totals 14 residues. The sequenced part of the CDR3 DNA is TGTGCCAGCCACAGAGGGGGAGCGGCAGAGACC. The encoded protein is CASHRGGAAET. The whole CDR3 reads CASHRGGAAETQYF.

This chain's CDR3 is CASRAGQDTDTQYF. The sequenced part of the CDR3 DNA is TGTGCCAGCAGAGCGGGCCAGGACACAGATACG. V and J are TRBV6-4 and TRBJ2-3; TRBD2 is a possible D gene (6 bases). The CDR3 end is not reached by the read, which stops 3 residues before it; the germline J gene fills it in. The CDR3 has 14 residues. Germline CDR1 is MRHNA and CDR2 is SNTAGT. Trimming took off 6 bases at V and 2 bases at J, with 12 bases between the two ends.